This TCR beta chain appears in the sequencing data of a study of T-cell reconstitution after alpha-beta-depleted transplantation in children. Germline CDR1 reads DFQATT; CDR2 reads SNEGSKA (reference sequence). V trimming: 1 base; J trimming: 3 bases; junction bases outside the gene matches: 5. The CDR3 runs 15 residues. Preparing the TCRbeta library involved the use of unique molecular identifiers. TCRdb re-called the PCR reads with MiXCR, one entry per CDR3 protein. The table shows 500,000 to 600,000 distinct CDR3 sequences, with around 20% occurring only once. The sample consisted of PBMCs from the stem cell graft donor, taken from the stem cell graft. The J gene is TRBJ2-7, the V gene TRBV20-1, with 11 bases fitting TRBD2. This TCR came from a human donor who donated a stem cell graft to a child with acute lymphoblastic leukemia. CDR3 nucleotides: TGCAGTGCTAGAGGTCGACTAGCGGGGTTCTACGAGCAGTACTTC. Translated, it gives CSARGRLAGFYEQYF.